This TCR beta chain was identified during a study of cytomegalovirus exposure and HLA in healthy donors. Study findings and constraints: Sequencing probably produced one cluster of sequence variants that were highly shared. Associated with cytomegalovirus, according to the listing, were 150 to 200 TCR beta chains.

In the PCR, 60 Vbeta and 13 Jbeta primers were used. The protocol was immunoSEQ multiplex PCR, while the TCRdb copy is restricted to in-frame clones and leaves out a portion. The sample lists 100,000 to 150,000 clones, about 76% occurring once. CDR3 length equals 12 residues. Between the trimmed V and J ends, which lost 5 bases and 10 bases, there was a span of 14 bases. The germline V gene has CDR1 MDHEN and CDR2 SYDVKM. As concerns this clone: Its antigen remains unknown.

The receptor comes from a man aged 35 to 55 in good health and CMV-seropositive. Sequencing input: PBMCs. This chain links TRBV28 with TRBJ1-2; perhaps TRBD1 as D (5 bases). The CDR3 sequence is CASSRRQTTYTF. The CDR3 region has the DNA TGTGCCAGCAGTCGCCGACAGACGACCTACACCTTC.